The 23 T cell receptor beta chains below all came from one sample that was sequenced in a study of shared clonotypes between healthy human individuals. The protocol was immunoSEQ multiplex PCR, while the TCRdb copy is restricted to in-frame clones and leaves out a portion. Of more than 850,000 clones in the sample, about 80% are singletons; the top ten hold 0.5% to 0.6%. Sample: memory CD4+ T cells from PBMCs. Specified subset: CD45RA-negative fraction. Receptors were obtained from a man aged 18 to 29 in good health. Some clones in this sample may be carry-over from other donors' samples.

This rearrangement joins TRBV5-1 to TRBJ2-1, with D uncertain. V was shortened by 3 bases and J by 0 bases, with 7 bases between the two germline ends. CDR3 length: 14 residues. Germline V CDR1 and CDR2: SGHRS, YFSETQ. CDR3 nucleotide sequence: TGCGCCAGCAGCTGGGTCAACTCCTACAATGAGCAGTTCTTC. It translates to CASSWVNSYNEQFF.

The gene calls are TRBV19 and TRBJ1-2; D call uncertain. The CDR3 is 16 residues long. Germline CDR1 and CDR2: LNHDA and SQIVND (reference sequence). V was clipped by 6 bases and J by 0 bases, with 17 bases between them. The CDR3 coding sequence is TGTGCCAGTAGCTCCACGCGGACGTCGACTAACTATGGCTACACCTTC. Translated: CASSSTRTSTNYGYTF.

The chain joins TRBV11-2 to TRBJ1-2, with D tentatively TRBD1 (6 bases). The length of the CDR3 is 13 residues. Germline CDR1 is SGHAT and CDR2 is FQNNGV. V shed 3 bases and J shed 8 bases, with 13 bases lying between them. Here the CDR3 reads CASSFLQGFGYTF. CDR3 nucleotides: TGTGCCAGCAGCTTCCTACAGGGCTTCGGCTACACCTTC.

CDR3 loop: CSLGEDYGYTF. The CDR3 DNA reads TGCAGCCTGGGGGAGGACTATGGCTACACCTTC. V usage is TRBV29-1 and J usage is TRBJ1-2; D may be TRBD1 (5 bases). The germline V gene has CDR1 SQVTM and CDR2 ANQGSEA. The CDR3 has 11 amino acids. The V end lost 8 bases, the J end lost 3 bases, and 10 bases lay between the germline ends. The variable domain in full, with the rest retrieved from reference TRBV29-1 and TRBJ1-2, is SAVISQKPSRDICQRGTSLTIQCQVDSQVTMMFWYRQQPGQSLTLIATANQGSEATYESGFVIDKFPISRPNLTFSTLTVSNMSPEDSSIYLCSLGEDYGYTFGSGTRLTVV.

A single count supports this clone. This rearrangement joins TRBV7-2 to TRBJ2-5; 10 bases agree with TRBD2. The CDR3 has 15 residues. The ends lost 3 bases at V and 1 base at J; junction bases unmatched: 2. Germline V gene sequence: CDR1 SGHTA, CDR2 FQGNSA. CDR3 DNA sequence: TGTGCCAGCAGCTTCTCTAGCGGGAGCCAAGAGACCCAGTACTTC. Protein: CASSFSSGSQETQYF.

The chain has TRBV19 and TRBJ1-1; 8 bases map to TRBD1. This CDR3 comprises 14 residues. Per the germline V gene, CDR1 is LNHDA and CDR2 is SQIVND (reference sequence). V shed 7 bases, J shed 10 bases, and the junction held 14 bases outside the gene matches. CDR3 sequence (DNA): TGTGCCAGTACCATACGAGACAGGGGAAGTGGAGCTTTCTTT. It is translated as CASTIRDRGSGAFF.

The table lists this clone with a few counts. This chain uses TRBV5-4 with TRBJ1-1; TRBD1 is a possible D gene (6 bases). The CDR3 has 16 residues. V lost 2 bases, J lost 1 base, and 15 bases lay in between. Per the germline V gene, CDR1 is SGHNT and CDR2 is YYREEE (reference sequence). In DNA, the CDR3 is TGTGCCAGCAGCTTTGGGGCGGCCAGGGGGAACACTGAAGCTTTCTTT. Translation gives CASSFGAARGNTEAFF.

The chain couples TRBV5-6 to TRBJ1-6, with D possibly TRBD1 on 6 matching bases. Germline loops: CDR1 SGHDT, CDR2 YYEEEE. The CDR3 consists of 15 residues. V was pared by 4 bases and J by 10 bases, with 18 bases between. The CDR3 reads CASSTRQANQSPLHF. CDR3 bases: TGTGCCAGCAGCACCCGACAGGCTAATCAGTCACCCCTCCACTTT.

Details on this clone: This same CDR3 is encoded by further DNA sequences in the sample. The chain uses TRBV18 and TRBJ1-1; D is unresolved. From germline, CDR1 is KGHSH and CDR2 LQKENI. This CDR3 is 13 amino acids long. V shed 3 bases and J shed 0 bases, with 5 bases lying between them. The CDR3 bases are TGTGCCAGCTCACCTGGAGTGAACACTGAAGCTTTCTTT. Translated: CASSPGVNTEAFF.

This clone is termed medium-sized. The junction does not match germline at one end; this may be a read error. V and J are TRBV28 and TRBJ2-1; 11 bases agree with TRBD2. Looked up from germline, CDR1 is MDHEN and CDR2 is SYDVKM. The CDR3 extends over 12 amino acids. The CDR3 here is CASSSTMTSGVF. The CDR3 DNA reads as TGTGCCAGCAGTTCCACGATGACTAGCGGGGTCTTC.

The table lists this clone with many counts. This rearrangement joins TRBV6-6 to TRBJ2-7; 7 bases match TRBD2. The CDR3 is 15 amino acids. The trim removed 2 bases at V and 5 bases at J, leaving 9 bases unmatched. Germline values: CDR1 MNHNY, CDR2 SVGAGI (reference sequence). The DNA of the CDR3 is TGTGCCAGCAGTTACCCCTCCGGGACTATCGACGAGCAGTACTTC. It codes for CASSYPSGTIDEQYF.

The chain combines TRBV15 with TRBJ1-3; the D gene is possibly TRBD1 (5 bases). The V gene lost 4 bases and the J gene lost 3 bases, with 10 bases spanning the gap. The length of the CDR3 is 14 residues. Germline-derived CDR1 and CDR2 are LNHNV and YYDKDF (reference sequence). CDR3 DNA sequence: TGTGCCACCAGCACGAGGGGTGTTGGAAACACCATATATTTT. Its protein product is CATSTRGVGNTIYF.

The chain carries TRBV28 and TRBJ1-2, with 7 bases identical to TRBD1. Germline CDR1 is MDHEN and CDR2 is SYDVKM. This CDR3 is 13 amino acids long. V lost 6 bases to trimming and J lost 1 base; unmatched junction nucleotides: 2. CDR3 DNA sequence: TGTGCCAGCAGGACAGGGTTTAACTATGGCTACACCTTC. Protein product: CASRTGFNYGYTF.

With regard to this clone: Distinct nucleotide sequences in the sample also encode this CDR3. The chain employs TRBV6-5 and TRBJ1-5, with TRBD1 as a possible D gene (5 bases). CDR3 length: 13 amino acids. Germline CDR1 reads MNHEY; CDR2 reads SVGAGI. Trimming pared 5 bases from V and 5 bases from J, leaving 10 bases between. The CDR3 region has the DNA TGTGCCAGCAGTACCGACAGAGATCAGCCCCAGCATTTT. Encoded protein: CASSTDRDQPQHF.

The rearrangement uses TRBV7-8 and TRBJ2-2; possibly TRBD2 for D (5 bases). V gave up 4 bases and J gave up 4 bases, with 10 bases separating them. The CDR3 covers 14 residues. Per the germline V gene, CDR1 is SGHVS and CDR2 is FQNEAQ. Here the CDR3 DNA reads TGTGCCAGCAGCTCTCGGAGGTTCACCGGGGAGCTGTTTTTT. As protein: CASSSRRFTGELFF.

This clone came up a few times. The V and J genes are TRBV5-1 and TRBJ2-5, with a tentative D call TRBD1 (5 bases). From germline, CDR1 is SGHRS and CDR2 YFSETQ. V was shortened by 2 bases and J by 5 bases, with 7 bases between the two germline ends. This CDR3 spans 12 amino acids. CDR3 bases: TGCGCCAGCAGCTTCGCAGGGGAGACCCAGTACTTC. This translates into CASSFAGETQYF.

The chain links TRBV7-2 to TRBJ2-3; 9 bases agree with TRBD1. CDR1 is SGHTA, CDR2 FQGNSA, per germline. The junction had 3 bases not matched to a gene; V was cut back by 5 bases and J by 0 bases. The length of the CDR3 is 15 residues. CDR3 DNA: TGTGCCAGCAGCGTTGGACAGGGGAGCACAGATACGCAGTATTTT. Amino acids: CASSVGQGSTDTQYF.

V is TRBV30 and J is TRBJ1-1; tentatively, D is TRBD1 (5 bases). This CDR3 has 11 amino acids. Trimming removed 2 bases at V and 8 bases at J, with 9 bases between. Germline CDR1 is GTSNPN and CDR2 is SVGIG (reference sequence). Here the CDR3 DNA reads TGTGCCTGGAGTTGGGGGATCGAAGCTTTCTTT. As protein: CAWSWGIEAFF. Based on the CDR3 plus reference TRBV30 and TRBJ1-1, the full variable domain is SQTIHQWPATLVQPVGSPLSLECTVEGTSNPNLYWYRQAAGRGLQLLFYSVGIGQISSEVPQNLSASRPQDRQFILSSKKLLLSDSGFYLCAWSWGIEAFFGQGTRLTVV.

This clone has more than one count but fewer than ten. The chain joins TRBV6-1 to TRBJ2-1; 7 bases align to TRBD1. Germline CDR1 is MNHNS and CDR2 is SASEGT. The CDR3 is 13 residues long. The V and J ends lost 7 bases and 8 bases, in that order; junction bases with no gene match: 8. The CDR3: CASIRAGGDEQFF. CDR3 coding DNA: TGTGCCAGCATCAGGGCAGGGGGAGATGAGCAGTTCTTC.

The rearrangement joins TRBV29-1 to TRBJ2-7, with D tentatively TRBD1 or TRBD2 (5 bases each). Trimming cost V 6 bases and J 9 bases, with 21 bases left between them. This CDR3 is 13 amino acids long. Germline V lookup: CDR1 SQVTM, CDR2 ANQGSEA. The CDR3 region has the DNA TGCAGCGTAAGTAACGGGGACGGCCTATGGCAGTACTTC. This translates into CSVSNGDGLWQYF.

CDR3 region: CAGSRGDRETQYF. The CDR3 region has the DNA TGTGCCGGCTCGAGGGGGGACCGGGAGACCCAGTACTTC. The chain recombines TRBV6-5 with TRBJ2-5; D is perhaps TRBD1 or TRBD2 (6 bases each). Germline values: CDR1 MNHEY, CDR2 SVGAGI. Trimming cost V 11 bases and J 5 bases, with 18 bases left between them. This CDR3 contains 13 residues.

This chain joins TRBV28 and TRBJ2-7; 8 nucleotides align to TRBD1. Unmatched junction bases numbered 9, after V lost 6 bases and J lost 2 bases. Germline V CDR1 and CDR2: MDHEN, SYDVKM. This CDR3 contains 15 residues. The CDR3 DNA is TGTGCCAGCAGCCGTCTAACAGGGGGTACCTACGAGCAGTACTTC. The encoded protein is CASSRLTGGTYEQYF.

V is TRBV7-2 and J is TRBJ1-1; TRBD1 might be the D (6 bases). Germline V gene data show CDR1 as SGHTA and CDR2 as FQGNSA. The CDR3 is 12 amino acids. V dropped 3 bases and J dropped 11 bases, with 13 bases sitting between them. The CDR3 DNA follows: TGTGCCAGCAGCTTCTACAGGGTCGGCGCTTTCTTT. Protein sequence: CASSFYRVGAFF.